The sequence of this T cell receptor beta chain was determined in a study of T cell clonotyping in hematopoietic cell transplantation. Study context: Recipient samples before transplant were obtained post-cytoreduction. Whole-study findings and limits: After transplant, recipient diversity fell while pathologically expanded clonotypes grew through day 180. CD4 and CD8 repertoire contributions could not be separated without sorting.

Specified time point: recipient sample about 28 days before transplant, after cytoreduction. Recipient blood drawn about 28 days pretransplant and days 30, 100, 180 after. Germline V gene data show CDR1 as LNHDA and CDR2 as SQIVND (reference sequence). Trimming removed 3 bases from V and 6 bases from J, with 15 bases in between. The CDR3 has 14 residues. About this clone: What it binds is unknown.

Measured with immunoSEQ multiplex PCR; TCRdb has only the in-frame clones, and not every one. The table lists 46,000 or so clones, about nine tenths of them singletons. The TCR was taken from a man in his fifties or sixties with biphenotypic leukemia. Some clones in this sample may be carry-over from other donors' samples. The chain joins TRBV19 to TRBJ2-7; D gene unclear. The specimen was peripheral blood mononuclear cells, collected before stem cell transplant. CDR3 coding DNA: TGTGCCAGTAGTATTCGGGCAGCAGGAGCCGAGCAGTACTTC. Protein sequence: CASSIRAAGAEQYF.